Listed here are 18 T cell receptor beta chains from one sample, sequenced in a study of blood T cell repertoires in COVID-19. Produced via immunoSEQ multiplex PCR; TCRdb's table is partial and in-frame only. The table lists approximately 350,000 clones, around 88% of them singletons. Sequencing was carried out using peripheral blood. Every receptor here comes from a man between 25 and 39 years old with active or convalescent COVID-19.

The chain recombines TRBV18 with TRBJ2-4; 8 positions match TRBD2. This CDR3 spans 17 amino acids. The V gene end was trimmed by 1 base and the J gene end by 1 base; junction bases not matched to a gene: 6. Germline CDR1 is KGHSH and CDR2 is LQKENI. The CDR3 loop reads CASSPQGSGVAKNIQYF. The CDR3 coding sequence is TGTGCCAGCTCACCACAAGGTAGCGGGGTCGCCAAAAACATTCAGTACTTC.

The chain combines TRBV7-9 with TRBJ1-6; 8 bases map to TRBD1. Trimming cost V 4 bases and J 13 bases; bases outside gene matches: 12. The CDR3 has 15 residues. Per the germline V gene, CDR1 is SEHNR and CDR2 is FQNEAQ (reference sequence). The CDR3 nucleotides read TGTGCCAGCAGCTCACCTGGGACAGGTGTTTACCCCCTCCACTTT. Protein product: CASSSPGTGVYPLHF.

This clone was observed a handful of times. V gene TRBV3-1 (or the pseudogene TRBV3-2) combines with J gene TRBJ1-2, with 10 nucleotides matching TRBD1. The CDR3 covers 14 residues. Per the germline V gene, CDR1 is LGHDT and CDR2 is YNNKEL (reference sequence). The V segment lost 1 base and the J segment 10 bases; nucleotides outside the gene matches: 6. The CDR3 sequence is CASSQGWDRGAYTF. The CDR3, as DNA: TGTGCCAGCAGCCAAGGTTGGGACAGGGGAGCCTACACCTTC.

This chain links TRBV27 with TRBJ2-1; maybe TRBD1 (6 bases). Germline-derived CDR1 and CDR2 are MNHEY and SMNVEV (reference sequence). The CDR3 consists of 11 residues. V lost 3 bases and J lost 10, with 7 bases in between. CDR3 region: CASSLTGEQFF. The CDR3 region has the DNA TGTGCCAGCAGTTTGACAGGCGAGCAGTTCTTC.

This chain joins TRBV13 and TRBJ1-1; D is perhaps TRBD1 (5 bases). CDR1 and CDR2 (germline): PRHDT, FYEKMQ (reference sequence). The CDR3 sequence is 12 residues long. The germline V and J ends were trimmed by 7 bases and 5 bases, with 11 bases remaining between them. The CDR3 DNA is TGTGCCAGCACTGAACAGGAAACTGAAGCTTTCTTT. Its translation: CASTEQETEAFF.

The chain joins TRBV7-8 to TRBJ2-1; 8 nucleotides align to TRBD1. Trimming at V came to 5 bases and at J to 6 bases, leaving 9 bases not matched to a gene. Germline lookup yields CDR1 SGHVS and CDR2 FQNEAQ. This CDR3 region has 15 residues. DNA for the CDR3: TGTGCCAGCAGCCCCGGGACAGGACTCTTCAATGAGCAGTTCTTC. It yields the protein CASSPGTGLFNEQFF.

This clone has only a few counts. This sequence joins TRBV30 and TRBJ1-1, with D perhaps matching TRBD1 (5 bases). The CDR3 spans 13 residues. The V gene lost 2 bases and the J gene lost 4 bases, with 11 bases spanning the gap. Germline CDR1 GTSNPN, CDR2 SVGIG (reference sequence). In DNA form, the CDR3 reads TGTGCCTGGAGTCGGGGGGTAAGCACTGAAGCTTTCTTT. Translated, it gives CAWSRGVSTEAFF.

The chain uses TRBV5-1 and TRBJ2-5, with TRBD1 matching over 8 bases. The CDR3 is 14 residues long. Germline V gene sequence: CDR1 SGHRS, CDR2 YFSETQ. J was trimmed by 2 bases and V by 5 bases; bases with no gene match: 5. The CDR3 spells CASSFGQGQETQYF. DNA of the CDR3: TGCGCCAGCAGTTTCGGACAGGGTCAAGAGACCCAGTACTTC.

This clone was counted once. The chain carries TRBV7-8 and TRBJ2-2, with a tentative D call TRBD2 (6 bases). CDR3 length equals 17 residues. Germline-derived CDR1 and CDR2 are SGHVS and FQNEAQ. Between the trimmed V and J ends, which lost 1 base and 1 base, there was a span of 13 bases. The CDR3 region has the DNA TGTGCCAGCAGCTTAGGGTTTAGGCGGGGGAACACCGGGGAGCTGTTTTTT. This encodes CASSLGFRRGNTGELFF.

The chain links TRBV3-1 (or the pseudogene TRBV3-2) to TRBJ2-7; possible D gene TRBD1, 6 bases. V was clipped by 4 bases and J by 2 bases, with 12 bases between them. Germline lookup yields CDR1 LGHDT and CDR2 YNNKEL (reference sequence). CDR3 length equals 14 residues. The CDR3 nucleotides read TGTGCCAGCAGCCCAGCTGGGACACCCTACGAGCAGTACTTC. Translation gives CASSPAGTPYEQYF.

This clone was recorded only once. J is TRBJ1-1 and V is TRBV18; no clear D gene. The CDR3 has 15 amino acids. Looked up from germline, CDR1 is KGHSH and CDR2 is LQKENI. Between the trimmed V and J ends, which lost 0 bases and 7 bases, there was a span of 15 bases. This CDR3 is CASSPPERLLIEAFF. CDR3 bases: TGTGCCAGCTCACCACCGGAGCGACTCCTCATTGAAGCTTTCTTT.

As DNA, the CDR3 is TGTGCCAGCAGCCCTGGACAGTTTTCCGGGGAGCTGTTTTTT. Residues: CASSPGQFSGELFF. This chain links TRBV11-3 with TRBJ2-2; the D gene is possibly TRBD1 (6 bases). Germline V CDR1 and CDR2: SGHNT, YENEEA. The CDR3 length is 14 residues. V lost 5 bases and J 6 bases, leaving 13 bases between the germline ends. The complete variable domain, with remaining parts taken from reference TRBV11-3 and TRBJ2-2, reads EAGVVQSPRYKIIEKKQPVAFWCNPISGHNTLYWYLQNLGQGPELLIRYENEEAVDDSQLPKDRFSAERLKGVDSTLKIQPAELGDSAVYLCASSPGQFSGELFFGEGSRLTVL.

The V call is TRBV7-3, the J call TRBJ2-5; 10 nucleotides agree with TRBD2. Unmatched junction bases numbered 7, after V lost 5 bases and J lost 7 bases. The length of the CDR3 is 14 residues. From germline, CDR1 is SGHTA and CDR2 FQGTGA. The CDR3 reads CASSPAGGPGTQYF. CDR3 DNA: TGTGCCAGCAGCCCAGCGGGGGGGCCGGGGACCCAGTACTTC.

V is TRBV29-1 and J is TRBJ2-7, with D possibly TRBD1 on 6 matching bases. CDR1 and CDR2 (germline): SQVTM, ANQGSEA. Deletions cut 6 bases from V and 4 bases from J, with 19 bases between. The length of the CDR3 is 14 residues. This CDR3 is CSVEGHGRRYEQYF. The CDR3 DNA is TGCAGCGTAGAGGGACATGGGCGAAGGTACGAGCAGTACTTC.

The chain carries TRBV30 and TRBJ2-1; D remains unclear. V was pared by 5 bases and J by 5 bases, with 4 bases between. Germline V CDR1 and CDR2: GTSNPN, SVGIG (reference sequence). The CDR3 contains 10 residues. The CDR3 bases are TGTGCCTGGGGTAACAATGAGCAGTTCTTC. It translates to CAWGNNEQFF.

This clone appeared a single time. This chain uses TRBV7-2 with TRBJ2-5, with D possibly being TRBD2 (5 bases). V was trimmed by 1 base and J by 5 bases, leaving 8 bases between them. CDR3 length: 13 amino acids. Germline assignment: CDR1 SGHTA and CDR2 FQGNSA. The CDR3 region is CASSLVGGETQYF. For the CDR3, the DNA is TGTGCCAGCAGCTTAGTCGGCGGGGAGACCCAGTACTTC.

The J gene is TRBJ2-1, the V gene TRBV9; 8 bases align to TRBD2. The CDR3 spans 18 residues. Germline CDR1 SGDLS, CDR2 YYNGEE. V shed 0 bases, J shed 4 bases, and the junction held 12 bases outside the gene matches. The DNA for the CDR3 is TGTGCCAGCAGCGTAGCGGGGGGGGTCGGACAGAAATACAATGAGCAGTTCTTC. Translation: CASSVAGGVGQKYNEQFF.

This clone was recorded only once. This chain connects TRBV11-3 to TRBJ1-2; D is unclear. Between the trimmed V and J ends, which lost 8 bases and 8 bases, there was a span of 15 bases. Germline V CDR1 and CDR2: SGHNT, YENEEA. This CDR3 contains 12 residues. The CDR3 reads CASSHWESGYTF. CDR3 in DNA: TGTGCCAGCTCCCATTGGGAGAGCGGCTACACCTTC.